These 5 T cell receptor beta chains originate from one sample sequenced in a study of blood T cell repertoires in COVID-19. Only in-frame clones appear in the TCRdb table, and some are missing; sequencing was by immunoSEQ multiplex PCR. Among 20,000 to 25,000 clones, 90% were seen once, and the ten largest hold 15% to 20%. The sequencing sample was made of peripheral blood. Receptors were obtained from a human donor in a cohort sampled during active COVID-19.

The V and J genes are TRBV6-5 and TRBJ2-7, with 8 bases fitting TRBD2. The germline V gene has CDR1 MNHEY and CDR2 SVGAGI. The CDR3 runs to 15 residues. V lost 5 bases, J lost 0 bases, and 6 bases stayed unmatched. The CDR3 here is CASSPGGGYSYEQYF. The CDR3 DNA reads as TGTGCCAGCAGTCCCGGGGGGGGGTACTCCTACGAGCAGTACTTC.

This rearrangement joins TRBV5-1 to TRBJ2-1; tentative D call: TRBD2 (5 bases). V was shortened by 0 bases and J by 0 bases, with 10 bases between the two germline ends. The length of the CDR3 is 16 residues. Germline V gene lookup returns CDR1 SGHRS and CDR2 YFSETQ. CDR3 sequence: CASSLGGASSYNEQFF. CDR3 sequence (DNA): TGCGCCAGCAGCTTGGGGGGAGCCAGCTCCTACAATGAGCAGTTCTTC.

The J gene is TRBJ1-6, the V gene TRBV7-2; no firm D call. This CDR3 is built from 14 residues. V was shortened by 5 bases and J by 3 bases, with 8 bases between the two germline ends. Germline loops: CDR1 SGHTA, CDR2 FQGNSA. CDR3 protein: CASSREYYNSPLHF. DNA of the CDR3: TGTGCCAGCAGCCGGGAGTACTATAATTCACCCCTCCACTTT.

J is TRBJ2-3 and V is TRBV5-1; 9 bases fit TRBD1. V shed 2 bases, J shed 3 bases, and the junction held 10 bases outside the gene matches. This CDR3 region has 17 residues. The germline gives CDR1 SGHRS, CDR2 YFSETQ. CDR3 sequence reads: CASSLVTTGGSTDTQYF. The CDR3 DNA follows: TGCGCCAGCAGCTTAGTGACGACAGGGGGTTCTACAGATACGCAGTATTTT.

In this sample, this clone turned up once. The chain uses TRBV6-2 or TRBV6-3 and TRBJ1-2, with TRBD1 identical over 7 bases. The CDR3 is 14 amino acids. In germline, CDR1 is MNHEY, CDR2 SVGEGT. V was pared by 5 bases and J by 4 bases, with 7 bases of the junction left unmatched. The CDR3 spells CASSIGGGSYGYTF. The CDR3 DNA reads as TGTGCCAGCAGTATCGGAGGGGGCTCCTATGGCTACACCTTC.